Listed below are T cell receptor beta chains from one sample, sequenced in a study of T cell repertoires in cytomegalovirus infection. From the reads, TCRdb called clonotypes with MiXCR, one entry per CDR3 protein. The sample has about 260,000 distinct CDR3 sequences, roughly 15% seen once. Sequencing was performed on PBMCs. Receptor source: a human donor in good health (CMV status not recorded). Some clones in this sample may be carry-over from other donors' samples. Both conserved end residues are part of each CDR3. D genes are given only for firm matches. Part of the rows lack a size; the others show once, few, many or a class for expanded clones.

cdr3_nt cdr3_aa cdr3_length d_call v_call clone_size j_call
TGTGCCACCAGCAGAGCGGACAGCTTTACGGAGACCCAGTACTTC CATSRADSFTETQYF 15 NA TRBV15 NA TRBJ2-5
TGTGCCAGCAGCTTTCCAGGGAACACCGGGGAGCTGTTTTTT CASSFPGNTGELFF 14 NA TRBV7-2 NA TRBJ2-2
TGTGCCAGTAGTATAGTCCCCCGGGGTACTGGGGCCAACGTCCTGACTTTC CASSIVPRGTGANVLTF 17 NA TRBV19 many TRBJ2-6
TGTGCCAGTAGTATCCCAGGGGTTTACTACAATGAGCAGTTCTTC CASSIPGVYYNEQFF 15 NA TRBV19 many TRBJ2-1
TGTGCCAGCAGCGTAGATCCGTACTCCTACGAGCAGTACTTC CASSVDPYSYEQYF 14 NA TRBV9 NA TRBJ2-7
TGTGCCAGCAGTTACAATTGGGACAGCCCATCCCGCGCCGGGGGAGAAAAACTGTTTTTT CASSYNWDSPSRAGGEKLFF 20 TRBD1 TRBV6-2/TRBV6-3 once TRBJ1-4
TGCAGTGCTAGCCCAGGGGCCATGCTGAATGAAAAACTGTTTTTT CSASPGAMLNEKLFF 15 NA TRBV20-1 NA TRBJ1-4
TGTGCCAGCAGTTTCGACCCCAGTCGCTCCTACGAGCAGTACTTC CASSFDPSRSYEQYF 15 NA TRBV7-2 many TRBJ2-7
TGTGCCAGCAGCTTTCGGCGGACTAGCGGGGGGGGAAGGGAGACCCAGTACTTC CASSFRRTSGGGRETQYF 18 TRBD2 TRBV7-2 few TRBJ2-5
TGTGCCAGCAGCTTAAAGCCGAACACCGGGGAGCTGTTTTTT CASSLKPNTGELFF 14 NA TRBV7-6 many TRBJ2-2
TGTGCCAGCAGCTTGCACCTACCCAGCACAGATACGCAGTATTTT CASSLHLPSTDTQYF 15 NA TRBV5-4 few TRBJ2-3
TGTGCCAGCAGCTTAAGCGCTAGCGGGAGCTACAATGAGCAGTTCTTC CASSLSASGSYNEQFF 16 TRBD2 TRBV7-2 many TRBJ2-1
TGTGCCAGCAGTTACTCGGAGCGGTGGGTCTACGAGCAGTACTTC CASSYSERWVYEQYF 15 NA TRBV6-2/TRBV6-3 few TRBJ2-7
TGCAGTGCTACCGTTGCCTATGGGCGGAGGGTCACTGAAGCTTTCTTT CSATVAYGRRVTEAFF 16 NA TRBV20-1 few TRBJ1-1
TGCAGCGTTGTCGGGAGCGCAGGGGAGCTGTTTTTT CSVVGSAGELFF 12 NA TRBV29-1 NA TRBJ2-2
TGTGCCAGCAGTGACGCGGGATTTAATGAGCAGTTCTTC CASSDAGFNEQFF 13 NA TRBV6-2/TRBV6-3 few TRBJ2-1
TGTGCCAGCAGTGGGGGTCGACTGAGCAATCAGCCCCAGCATTTT CASSGGRLSNQPQHF 15 NA TRBV2 once TRBJ1-5
TGTGCCAGCAGTTACCGCCGACAGTCGAGCTCCTACAATGAGCAGTTCTTC CASSYRRQSSSYNEQFF 17 NA TRBV6-5 NA TRBJ2-1
TGTGCCAGCAGCCAAGTCGGGCTGGGCGGGGGGACCCCCTACGAGCAGTACTTC CASSQVGLGGGTPYEQYF 18 TRBD2 TRBV11-2 few TRBJ2-7
TGTGCCAGCAGCCAAGATTCGGCAGGAGGGTTCTACAATGAGCAGTTCTTC CASSQDSAGGFYNEQFF 17 NA TRBV14 many TRBJ2-1
TGCAGCGCCGGTCGGGGAGATACGCAGTATTTT CSAGRGDTQYF 11 NA TRBV29-1 NA TRBJ2-3
TGTGCCAGCAGCACCACCCGGGACCGAAGCTATGGCTACACCTTC CASSTTRDRSYGYTF 15 NA TRBV6-2/TRBV6-3 many TRBJ1-2
TGTGCCACCAGTGACCAGGGACTAGCGCCGAACACCGGGGAGCTGTTTTTT CATSDQGLAPNTGELFF 17 TRBD2 TRBV24-1 few TRBJ2-2
TGCAGTGCTAGAGATCCTAGGAGGGATACTGAAGCTTTCTTT CSARDPRRDTEAFF 14 NA TRBV20-1 NA TRBJ1-1
TGTGCCAGCAGCCGAAGTAGGGCCTACGAGCAGTACTTC CASSRSRAYEQYF 13 NA TRBV7-2 many TRBJ2-7
TGTGCCAGCAGTTTGGACAGCCAAGAGACCCAGTACTTC CASSLDSQETQYF 13 NA TRBV12-3/TRBV12-4 many TRBJ2-5
TGTGCCAGCAGCTTAGTGTCGGACAGGGCGGGCACTGAAGCTTTCTTT CASSLVSDRAGTEAFF 16 TRBD1 TRBV11-2 many TRBJ1-1
TGCAGTGCTAGAGCCGCCGGGGGAGGACTTCCTTCCTACGAGCAGTACTTC CSARAAGGGLPSYEQYF 17 NA TRBV20-1 few TRBJ2-7
TGTGCCACCAGCAGTCGGGTGGGAAACAATGAGCAGTTCTTC CATSSRVGNNEQFF 14 NA TRBV15 NA TRBJ2-1
TGTGCCAGCAGTTACTCGGGGGGGAAGAGCACTGAAGCTTTCTTT CASSYSGGKSTEAFF 15 NA TRBV6-5 once TRBJ1-1
TGCAGCGTCAGCCAGGGGGTCGACACTGAAGCTTTCTTT CSVSQGVDTEAFF 13 TRBD1 TRBV29-1 NA TRBJ1-1
TGTGCCAGCAGCGCCCGGGGTCAGCCCCAGCATTTT CASSARGQPQHF 12 NA TRBV12-3/TRBV12-4 NA TRBJ1-5
TGTGCCAGCACCGAGACAGTTCCTGATTACACTGAAGCTTTCTTT CASTETVPDYTEAFF 15 NA TRBV7-9 NA TRBJ1-1
TGCAGTGCTAGTTTACCCGCGGTATCTGGAAACACCATATATTTT CSASLPAVSGNTIYF 15 NA TRBV20-1 NA TRBJ1-3
TGCAGCGTTGTCTCGCCGGCTGGTACGCAGTATTTT CSVVSPAGTQYF 12 NA TRBV29-1 NA TRBJ2-3
TGTGCCAGCCGGGACAGGGAGGCTGAAGCTTTCTTT CASRDREAEAFF 12 TRBD1 TRBV6-2/TRBV6-3 NA TRBJ1-1
TGTGCCAGCAGCTTAGGCACAGGGGATACGCAGTATTTT CASSLGTGDTQYF 13 NA TRBV7-9 few TRBJ2-3
TGTGCCAGCAGCTGGACTAGCGCGGGTACGCAGTATTTT CASSWTSAGTQYF 13 TRBD2 TRBV3-1 NA TRBJ2-3
TGTGCCAGCAGCAGCGGGAGGGCCAATGAGCAGTTCTTC CASSSGRANEQFF 13 TRBD2 TRBV2 NA TRBJ2-1
TGTGCCAGGGAAGCAGGGCCCCCGCCCCCACAACAAAACATTCAGTACTTC CAREAGPPPPQQNIQYF 17 NA TRBV6-1 many TRBJ2-4
TGTGCCAGCAGCTTAGCGAGGGGGGCTGGAAACACCATATATTTT CASSLARGAGNTIYF 15 NA TRBV7-2 many TRBJ1-3
TGTGCCAGCAGGAGCGGACAGCCCAATCAGCCCCAGCATTTT CASRSGQPNQPQHF 14 NA TRBV2 many TRBJ1-5
TGTGCCAGCACTCGGGACAGCCCTCAGCCCCAGCATTTT CASTRDSPQPQHF 13 TRBD1 TRBV12-3/TRBV12-4 NA TRBJ1-5
TGTGCCAGCAGCTTAGATGGACAACCATACGAGCAGTACTTC CASSLDGQPYEQYF 14 NA TRBV7-9 many TRBJ2-7
TGTGCCACCAGCAGAGAGCCGGGGCTGAGCCAGCCCCAGCATTTT CATSREPGLSQPQHF 15 NA TRBV15 NA TRBJ1-5
TGTGCCAGCAGCTCCACAGGGGGCCATAATTCACCCCTCCACTTT CASSSTGGHNSPLHF 15 TRBD1 TRBV7-6 few TRBJ1-6
TGCGCCAGCAGCTACTGGACAACGAACACTGAAGCTTTCTTT CASSYWTTNTEAFF 14 NA TRBV5-1 many TRBJ1-1
TGCGCCAGCAGCCAAGAAGGGACTAGCGGCCAAGAGACCCAGTACTTC CASSQEGTSGQETQYF 16 TRBD2 TRBV4-1 many TRBJ2-5
TGTGCCAGCAGCTCTACCGGCGGTCCCTCCTACAATGAGCAGTTCTTC CASSSTGGPSYNEQFF 16 NA TRBV7-3 many TRBJ2-1
TGTGCCAGTAGTATAGTTCCCGGCGGCACAGATACGCAGTATTTT CASSIVPGGTDTQYF 15 NA TRBV19 NA TRBJ2-3
TGTGCCACCAGCAAGTCGGGGGCTAATGGCTACACCTTC CATSKSGANGYTF 13 NA TRBV15 NA TRBJ1-2
TGTGCCAGCAGTTCAGACTTGAGGGAGACCCAGTACTTC CASSSDLRETQYF 13 NA TRBV6-6 many TRBJ2-5
TGCGCCAGCAGCCAAGTTGGGCGCAGGTTGACAGATACGCAGTATTTT CASSQVGRRLTDTQYF 16 NA TRBV4-3 NA TRBJ2-3
TGTGCCAGCAGCCCCATATATGGGGCCAACGTCCTGACTTTC CASSPIYGANVLTF 14 NA TRBV11-2 few TRBJ2-6
TGTGCCAGCAGTTTACCTAGCGGGAGGGCCGTAGATACGCAGTATTTT CASSLPSGRAVDTQYF 16 TRBD2 TRBV28 many TRBJ2-3
TGTGCCAGCAGTGAAGGGCGGGCTAGGGAGGAGTACGAGCAGTACTTC CASSEGRAREEYEQYF 16 NA TRBV2 NA TRBJ2-7
TGTGCCATCCGGTCCGGGACAGGTCAAGAGACCCAGTACTTC CAIRSGTGQETQYF 14 TRBD1 TRBV10-3 few TRBJ2-5
TGTGCCAGCAGCATGGGGGGCGGGAGCAAAAACATTCAGTACTTC CASSMGGGSKNIQYF 15 NA TRBV11-2 many TRBJ2-4
TGCGCCAGCAGCTTGGATGCTAGCGGGGGGGATGAGCAGTTCTTC CASSLDASGGDEQFF 15 TRBD2 TRBV5-1 few TRBJ2-1
TGCAGTGCCAATGGCCTAGAGTCCTACAATGAGCAGTTCTTC CSANGLESYNEQFF 14 NA TRBV20-1 NA TRBJ2-1